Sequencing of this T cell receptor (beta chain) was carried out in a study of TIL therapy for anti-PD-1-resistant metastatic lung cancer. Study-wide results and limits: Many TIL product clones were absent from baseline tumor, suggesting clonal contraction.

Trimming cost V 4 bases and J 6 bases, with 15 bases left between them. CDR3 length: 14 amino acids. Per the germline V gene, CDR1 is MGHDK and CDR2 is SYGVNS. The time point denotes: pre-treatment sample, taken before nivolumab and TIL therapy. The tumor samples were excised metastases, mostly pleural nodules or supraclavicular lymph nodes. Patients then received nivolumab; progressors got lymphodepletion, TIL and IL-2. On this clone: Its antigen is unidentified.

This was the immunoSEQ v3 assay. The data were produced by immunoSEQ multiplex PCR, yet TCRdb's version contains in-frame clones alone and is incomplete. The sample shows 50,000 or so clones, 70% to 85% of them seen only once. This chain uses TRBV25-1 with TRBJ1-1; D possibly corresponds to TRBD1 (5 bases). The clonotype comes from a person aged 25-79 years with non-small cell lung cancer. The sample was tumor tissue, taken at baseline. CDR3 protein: CASSVGGEVSEAFF. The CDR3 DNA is TGTGCCAGCAGTGTTGGGGGAGAAGTCTCTGAAGCTTTCTTT.